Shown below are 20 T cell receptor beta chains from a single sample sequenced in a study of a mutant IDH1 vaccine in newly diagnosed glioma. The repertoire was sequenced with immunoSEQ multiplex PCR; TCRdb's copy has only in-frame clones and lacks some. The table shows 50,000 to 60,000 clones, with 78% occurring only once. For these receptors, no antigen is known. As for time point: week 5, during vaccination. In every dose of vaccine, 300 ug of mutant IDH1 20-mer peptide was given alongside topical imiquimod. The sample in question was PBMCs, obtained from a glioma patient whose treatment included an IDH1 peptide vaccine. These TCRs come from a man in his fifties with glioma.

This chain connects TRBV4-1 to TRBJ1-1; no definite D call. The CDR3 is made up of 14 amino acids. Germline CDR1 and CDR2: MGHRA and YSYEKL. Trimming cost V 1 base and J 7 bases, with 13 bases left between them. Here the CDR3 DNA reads TGCGCCAGCAGCCAAGCCCCTAACCGGGATGAAGCTTTCTTT. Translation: CASSQAPNRDEAFF.

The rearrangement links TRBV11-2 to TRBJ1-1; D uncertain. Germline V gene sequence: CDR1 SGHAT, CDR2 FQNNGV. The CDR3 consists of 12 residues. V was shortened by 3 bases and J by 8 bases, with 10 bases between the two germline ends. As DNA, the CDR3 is TGTGCCAGCAGCTTCGTAGAGAGGGAAGCTTTCTTT. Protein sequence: CASSFVEREAFF.

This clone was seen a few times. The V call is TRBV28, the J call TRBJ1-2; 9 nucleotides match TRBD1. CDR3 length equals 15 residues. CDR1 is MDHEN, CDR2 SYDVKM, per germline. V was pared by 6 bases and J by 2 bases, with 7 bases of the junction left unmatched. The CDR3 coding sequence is TGTGCCAGCAGACCCCTCGGACAGGGGAACTATGGCTACACCTTC. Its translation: CASRPLGQGNYGYTF.

As DNA, the CDR3 is TGCCTGGCCCGGGACTCGAACAATGAGCAGTTCTTC. Residues: CLARDSNNEQFF. V and J are TRBV29-1 and TRBJ2-1; D possibly corresponds to TRBD2 (6 bases). Germline lookup yields CDR1 SQVTM and CDR2 ANQGSEA. CDR3 size: 12 residues.

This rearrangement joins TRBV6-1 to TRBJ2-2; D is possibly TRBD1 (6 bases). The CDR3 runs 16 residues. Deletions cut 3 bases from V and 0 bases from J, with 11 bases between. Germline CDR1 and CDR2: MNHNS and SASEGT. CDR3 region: CASSDLGTTNTGELFF. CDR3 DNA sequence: TGTGCCAGCAGTGACCTGGGGACAACGAACACCGGGGAGCTGTTTTTT.

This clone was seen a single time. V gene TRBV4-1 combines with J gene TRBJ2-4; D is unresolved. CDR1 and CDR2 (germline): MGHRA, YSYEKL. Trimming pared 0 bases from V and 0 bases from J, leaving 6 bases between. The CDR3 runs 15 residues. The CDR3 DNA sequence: TGCGCCAGCAGCCAAGATCAAAGAGCCAAAAACATTCAGTACTTC. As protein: CASSQDQRAKNIQYF.

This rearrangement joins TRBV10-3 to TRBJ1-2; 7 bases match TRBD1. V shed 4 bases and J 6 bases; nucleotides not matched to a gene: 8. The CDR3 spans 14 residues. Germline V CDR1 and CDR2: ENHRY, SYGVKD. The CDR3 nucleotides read TGTGCCATCAGTGGGCAGACAGGGCGTAATGGCTACACCTTC. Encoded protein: CAISGQTGRNGYTF.

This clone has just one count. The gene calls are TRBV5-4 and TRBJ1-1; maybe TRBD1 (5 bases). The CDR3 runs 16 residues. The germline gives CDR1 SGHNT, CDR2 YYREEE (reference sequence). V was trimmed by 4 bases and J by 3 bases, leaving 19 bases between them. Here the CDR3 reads CASSRLPGGRDTEAFF. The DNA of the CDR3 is TGTGCCAGCAGCCGACTTCCGGGGGGTAGGGACACTGAAGCTTTCTTT.

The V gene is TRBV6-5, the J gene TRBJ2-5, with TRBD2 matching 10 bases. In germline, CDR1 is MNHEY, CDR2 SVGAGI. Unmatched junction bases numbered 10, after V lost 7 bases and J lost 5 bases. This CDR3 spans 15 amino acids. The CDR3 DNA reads TGTGCCAGCAACTTACTAGCGGGGCCTCCGGAGACCCAGTACTTC. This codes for CASNLLAGPPETQYF.

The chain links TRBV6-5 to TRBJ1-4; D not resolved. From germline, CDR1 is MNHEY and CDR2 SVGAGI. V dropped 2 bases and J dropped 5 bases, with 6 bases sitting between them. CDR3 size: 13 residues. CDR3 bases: TGTGCCAGCAGTTACCGGAGGAATGAAAAACTGTTTTTT. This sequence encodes CASSYRRNEKLFF.

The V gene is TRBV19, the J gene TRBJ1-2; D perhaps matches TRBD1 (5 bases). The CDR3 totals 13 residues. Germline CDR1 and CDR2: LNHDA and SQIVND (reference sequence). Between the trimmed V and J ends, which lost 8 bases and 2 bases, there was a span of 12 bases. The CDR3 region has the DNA TGTGCCAGTCAGGGTTCTCAGAACTATGGCTACACCTTC. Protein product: CASQGSQNYGYTF.

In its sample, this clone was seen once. CDR3 nucleotides: TGTGCCAGCAGTGAATTGTCAGCCTACGAGCAGTACTTC. It encodes CASSELSAYEQYF. This chain uses TRBV2 with TRBJ2-7; no reliable D call. V shed 2 bases and J shed 2 bases, with 7 bases lying between them. CDR1 is SNHLY, CDR2 FYNNEI, per germline. The CDR3 consists of 13 residues.

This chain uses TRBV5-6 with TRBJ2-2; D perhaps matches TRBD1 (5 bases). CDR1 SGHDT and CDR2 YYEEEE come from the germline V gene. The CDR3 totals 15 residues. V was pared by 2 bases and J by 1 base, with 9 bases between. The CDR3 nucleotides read TGTGCCAGCAGCTTAAGGACACTGAACACCGGGGAGCTGTTTTTT. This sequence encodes CASSLRTLNTGELFF.

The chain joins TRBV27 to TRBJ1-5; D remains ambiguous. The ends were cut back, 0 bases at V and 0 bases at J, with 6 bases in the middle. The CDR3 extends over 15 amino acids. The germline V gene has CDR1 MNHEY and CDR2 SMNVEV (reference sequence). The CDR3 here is CASSLSLVSNQPQHF. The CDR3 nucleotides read TGTGCCAGCAGTTTATCGTTAGTTAGCAATCAGCCCCAGCATTTT.

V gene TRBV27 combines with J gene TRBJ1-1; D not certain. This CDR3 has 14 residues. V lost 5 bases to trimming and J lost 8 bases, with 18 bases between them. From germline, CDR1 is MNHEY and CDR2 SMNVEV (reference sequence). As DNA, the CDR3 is TGTGCCAGCAGTCGCCAAGCGACCGCTTCCGAAGCTTTCTTT. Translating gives CASSRQATASEAFF.

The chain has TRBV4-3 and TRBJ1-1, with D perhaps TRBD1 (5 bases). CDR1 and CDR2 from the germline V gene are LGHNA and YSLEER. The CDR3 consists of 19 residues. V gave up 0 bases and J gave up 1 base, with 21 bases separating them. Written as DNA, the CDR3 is TGCGCCAGCAGCCAAGATGTGGCAGGGAGTGGTTTTGGGAACACTGAAGCTTTCTTT. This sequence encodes CASSQDVAGSGFGNTEAFF.

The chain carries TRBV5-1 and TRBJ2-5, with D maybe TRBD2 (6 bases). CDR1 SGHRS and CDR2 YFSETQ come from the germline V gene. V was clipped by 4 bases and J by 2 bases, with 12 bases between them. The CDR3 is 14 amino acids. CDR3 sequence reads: CASSPSAGQETQYF. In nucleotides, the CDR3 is TGCGCCAGCAGCCCCTCGGCGGGGCAAGAGACCCAGTACTTC.

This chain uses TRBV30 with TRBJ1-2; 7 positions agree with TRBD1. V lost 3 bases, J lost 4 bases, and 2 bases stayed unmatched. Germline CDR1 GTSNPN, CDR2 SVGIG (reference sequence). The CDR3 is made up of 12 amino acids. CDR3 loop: CAWSGTAYGYTF. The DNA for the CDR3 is TGTGCCTGGAGCGGGACAGCCTATGGCTACACCTTC.

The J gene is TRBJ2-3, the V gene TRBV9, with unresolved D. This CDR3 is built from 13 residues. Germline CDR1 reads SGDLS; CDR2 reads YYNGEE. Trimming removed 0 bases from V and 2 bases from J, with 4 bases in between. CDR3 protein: CASSVVTTDTQYF. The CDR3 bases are TGTGCCAGCAGCGTAGTTACCACAGATACGCAGTATTTT.

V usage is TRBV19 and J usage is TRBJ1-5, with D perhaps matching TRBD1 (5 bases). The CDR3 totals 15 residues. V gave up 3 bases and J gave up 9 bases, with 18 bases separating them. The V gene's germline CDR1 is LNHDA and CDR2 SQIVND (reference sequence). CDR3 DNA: TGTGCCAGTAGTATCAAGCCGGGACCGGGGATGCCCCAGCATTTT. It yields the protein CASSIKPGPGMPQHF. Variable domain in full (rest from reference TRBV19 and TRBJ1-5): DGGITQSPKYLFRKEGQNVTLSCEQNLNHDAMYWYRQDPGQGLRLIYYSQIVNDFQKGDIAEGYSVSREKKESFPLTVTSAQKNPTAFYLCASSIKPGPGMPQHFGDGTRLSIL.